This is a list of T cell receptor beta chains from one sample in a study of a mutant IDH1 vaccine in newly diagnosed glioma. TCRdb's table, derived via immunoSEQ multiplex PCR, lists solely in-frame clones and lacks some. The data show over 40,000 clones, around 76% seen once. These receptors have no known antigen. The specimen comprised PBMCs, sampled from a glioma patient whose treatment included an IDH1 peptide vaccine. Source of these receptors: a woman between 35 and 50 years old with glioma. Some clones in this sample may be carry-over from other donors' samples. The CDR3 runs from the conserved cysteine through the conserved F or W.

j_call	v_call	cdr3_aa
TRBJ1-1	TRBV4-3	CASSQEDPGGTEAFF
TRBJ2-7	TRBV7-2	CASSSIYEQYF
TRBJ2-1	TRBV12-5	CASGPGTTSYNEQFF
TRBJ2-5	TRBV19	CASSGSGARGETQYF
TRBJ1-3	TRBV5-6	CASSLKVSGNTIYF
TRBJ1-4	TRBV7-2	CASSFGGSGSPQKLFF
TRBJ1-4	TRBV10-3	CAISESNPGSEKLFF
TRBJ1-3	TRBV4-2	CASSQDQLGSGNTIYF
TRBJ1-2	TRBV14	CASSQGIVYGYTF
TRBJ2-7	TRBV5-1	CASSLSGTSGTYEQYF
TRBJ2-5	TRBV5-1	CASSYTSVETQYF
TRBJ2-5	TRBV7-9	CASSPKVRQFETQYF
TRBJ1-5	TRBV7-6	CASSSSGPDQPQHF
TRBJ2-7	TRBV6-1	CASSRQGFDEQYF
TRBJ1-3	TRBV6-6	CASRENTIYF
TRBJ2-1	TRBV27	CASSPTYNEQFF
TRBJ2-2	TRBV9	CASSVRAGAGVNTGELFF
TRBJ1-4	TRBV6-1	CASSESEVEKLFF
TRBJ2-2	TRBV4-1	CASSQGGLGTKTGELFF
TRBJ1-6	TRBV7-2	CASSSSYGLVGSPLHF
TRBJ1-1	TRBV29-1	CSPWGGLNTEAFF
TRBJ1-5	TRBV7-2	CASSLTAVSNQPQHF
TRBJ2-3	TRBV5-1	CASSTDGTDTQYF
TRBJ2-7	TRBV9	CASSVAGTGSYEQYF
TRBJ2-2	TRBV5-1	CASSLGVDSSGELFF
TRBJ1-6	TRBV15	CATSRVEGNSPLHF
TRBJ2-2	TRBV5-1	CASSPRQGRNTGELFF
TRBJ2-2	TRBV27	CASSSEDTNTGELFF
TRBJ2-7	TRBV1	CTSSQVGQGDEQYF
TRBJ1-4	TRBV5-1	CASSLPLGQEKPEKLFF
TRBJ1-5	TRBV2	CASSEWTSKGARQPQHF
TRBJ2-7	TRBV15	CATSREASGDNYEQYF
TRBJ1-1	TRBV29-1	CSVEDKGNTEAFF
TRBJ2-1	TRBV14	CASSQAWDRVFGYNEQFF
TRBJ1-2	TRBV6-1	CASTMVENYGYTF
TRBJ1-1	TRBV6-4	CASSDSDTVALAFF
TRBJ2-5	TRBV20-1	CSAKIRETQYF
TRBJ1-1	TRBV9	CASSPGPSSLNTEAFF
TRBJ2-2	TRBV10-2	CASTSGTSYTGELFF
TRBJ2-2	TRBV5-1	CASSTWVSGGLTGELFF
TRBJ2-7	TRBV6-5	CASSYALAGDLEQYF
TRBJ1-5	TRBV5-8	CASSITGSGQPQHF
TRBJ1-1	TRBV2	CASTLAVVPEAFF
TRBJ1-2	TRBV5-3	CARYLIRDPHRRDGYTF
TRBJ2-3	TRBV7-9	CASSLAYSGRPLQDTQYF
TRBJ2-7	TRBV13	CASSPTGLAGGGEQYF
TRBJ1-1	TRBV7-9	CASSLETGGVVSRTEAFF
TRBJ1-1	TRBV19	CASSTDSARAFF
TRBJ1-3	TRBV23-1	CASLGKGNKESDTIYF
TRBJ1-1	TRBV19	CASSINRGPSEAFF
TRBJ2-7	TRBV7-9	CASSGAGPYEQYF
TRBJ1-2	TRBV2	CASSGQGPLGYTF
TRBJ2-7	TRBV19	CASSIQHGGIYEQYF
TRBJ2-5	TRBV28	CASSSTLAETQYF
TRBJ2-5	TRBV9	CASSVEARTYETQYF